This passage covers 20 T cell receptor beta chains from one sample sequenced in a study of CD8 T cells in ankylosing spondylitis. For these TCRs, the target antigens are not known. Study-wide results and caveats: Ankylosing spondylitis blood seemed to carry a telltale TCR beta motif made of several highly homologous variants.

One entry per CDR3 protein results from TCRdb running MiXCR on the 5' RACE reads. The data hold about 750,000 distinct CDR3 sequences, with under 20% observed a single time. The sequencing sample was made of blood, either unsorted or a sorted T cell fraction (not recorded which). Source of these receptors: a male donor with ankylosing spondylitis.

The chain joins TRBV7-9 to TRBJ1-2; 8 positions match TRBD1. This CDR3 has 15 residues. CDR1 SEHNR and CDR2 FQNEAQ come from the germline V gene (reference sequence). J was trimmed by 4 bases and V by 4 bases; bases with no gene match: 8. The CDR3 reads CASSSPGGDSYGYTF. The CDR3 region has the DNA TGTGCCAGCAGCTCCCCAGGGGGCGACAGCTATGGCTACACCTTC.

This chain links TRBV11-2 with TRBJ1-1, with a possible D match to TRBD1 (6 bases). V lost 4 bases, J lost 1 base, and 22 bases lay in between. This CDR3 is built from 18 residues. CDR1 is SGHAT, CDR2 FQNNGV, per germline. CDR3 sequence (DNA): TGTGCCAGCAGCTCCCGGACAGTGGGCGTTGTGGGGAACACTGAAGCTTTCTTT. Encoded protein: CASSSRTVGVVGNTEAFF.

This clonotype has more than one count but fewer than ten. The chain is built from TRBV12-5 and TRBJ2-2; no firm D call. Trimming stripped 5 bases from V and 2 bases from J, with 6 bases between. The CDR3 has 13 residues. Looked up from germline, CDR1 is LGHNT and CDR2 is FRNRAP. CDR3 nucleotide sequence: TGTGCTAGTGGTACCCATAACACCGGGGAGCTGTTTTTT. Its protein is CASGTHNTGELFF.

CDR3 sequence: CASSVGRGAYNEQFF. As DNA, the CDR3 is TGTGCCAGCAGCGTTGGGCGGGGGGCATACAATGAGCAGTTCTTC. The rearrangement links TRBV9 to TRBJ2-1; TRBD2 aligns across 8 bases. Trimming cost V 2 bases and J 4 bases; bases outside gene matches: 5. Germline-derived CDR1 and CDR2 are SGDLS and YYNGEE. The length of the CDR3 is 15 residues.

This clonotype has only a few counts. The genes are TRBV28 and TRBJ2-7; TRBD1 aligns across 7 bases. Trimming at V came to 2 bases and at J to 6 bases, leaving 10 bases not matched to a gene. Germline V gene lookup returns CDR1 MDHEN and CDR2 SYDVKM. The length of the CDR3 is 15 residues. This CDR3 is CASSLPETGMIEQYF. The CDR3 region has the DNA TGTGCCAGCAGTTTACCCGAGACAGGGATGATCGAGCAGTACTTC.

This sequence joins TRBV28 and TRBJ2-5; a weak D match, TRBD1 (7 bases). The V end lost 2 bases, the J end lost 1 base, and 11 bases lay between the germline ends. Germline assignment: CDR1 MDHEN and CDR2 SYDVKM. The CDR3 consists of 15 residues. CDR3 in DNA: TGTGCCAGCAGTTTACGACAGGGACTCCAAGAGACCCAGTACTTC. Protein: CASSLRQGLQETQYF.

The chain couples TRBV5-1 to TRBJ1-5; 7 bases map to TRBD1. Germline CDR1 and CDR2: SGHRS and YFSETQ. CDR3 length: 15 amino acids. V shed 4 bases, J shed 4 bases, and the junction held 8 bases outside the gene matches. The CDR3 here is CASSPGGTENQPQHF. CDR3 DNA: TGCGCCAGCAGCCCGGGGGGGACAGAGAATCAGCCCCAGCATTTT. Looking up the rest from reference TRBV5-1 and TRBJ1-5 gives the full variable domain: KAGVTQTPRYLIKTRGQQVTLSCSPISGHRSVSWYQQTPGQGLQFLFEYFSETQRNKGNFPGRFSGRQFSNSRSEMNVSTLELGDSALYLCASSPGGTENQPQHFGDGTRLSIL.

A few counts support this clonotype. This chain uses TRBV29-1 with TRBJ2-1; D remains unclear. V gave up 7 bases and J gave up 7 bases, with 17 bases separating them. The CDR3 consists of 13 residues. Germline CDR1 reads SQVTM; CDR2 reads ANQGSEA. CDR3 nucleotide sequence: TGCAGCGGGGCGGCACCTTCAGGTAATGAGCAGTTCTTC. This translates into CSGAAPSGNEQFF.

This chain connects TRBV5-1 to TRBJ2-1; maybe TRBD2 (5 bases). Germline CDR1 SGHRS, CDR2 YFSETQ. Trimming removed 7 bases at V and 0 bases at J, with 14 bases between. The CDR3 has 15 residues. The CDR3 here is CASGLGSGSYNEQFF. As DNA, the CDR3 is TGCGCCAGCGGACTGGGATCGGGCTCCTACAATGAGCAGTTCTTC.

The chain joins TRBV20-1 to TRBJ1-4, with D hard to call. Trimming removed 3 bases at V and 0 bases at J, with 5 bases between. Germline values: CDR1 DFQATT, CDR2 SNEGSKA (reference sequence). CDR3 size: 13 residues. This CDR3 reads CSASLTTNEKLFF. The DNA for the CDR3 is TGCAGTGCTAGCCTGACAACTAATGAAAAACTGTTTTTT.

This sequence joins TRBV12-3 or TRBV12-4 and TRBJ2-2; D unresolved. Trimming took 6 bases from V and 7 from J, leaving 6 bases between them. The CDR3 runs to 11 residues. CDR3 sequence (DNA): TGTGCCAGCAGCTTTTACGGGGAGCTGTTTTTT. It encodes CASSFYGELFF.

This clonotype was counted a few times. CDR3 coding DNA: TGTGCCAGCAGCTACCTGGGAGGGGGTACCGGGGAGCTGTTTTTT. It is translated as CASSYLGGGTGELFF. This chain uses TRBV7-2 with TRBJ2-2, with a weak D call TRBD2 (7 bases). The CDR3 loop spans 15 amino acids. Trimming left V 4 bases short and J 5 bases short, with 14 bases between. Germline-derived CDR1 and CDR2 are SGHTA and FQGNSA.

This clonotype was counted a few times. The chain carries TRBV12-3 or TRBV12-4 and TRBJ2-1, with 8 positions matching TRBD2. V was pared by 5 bases and J by 3 bases, with 6 bases of the junction left unmatched. This CDR3 region has 15 residues. This CDR3 reads CASSRQLAGYNEQFF. CDR3 sequence (DNA): TGTGCCAGCAGTCGCCAGCTAGCGGGCTACAATGAGCAGTTCTTC.

This clonotype came up a few times. The V call is TRBV27, the J call TRBJ2-1, with D perhaps matching TRBD1 (5 bases). V was shortened by 3 bases and J by 5 bases, with 8 bases between the two germline ends. In germline, CDR1 is MNHEY, CDR2 SMNVEV (reference sequence). This CDR3 is 13 amino acids long. CDR3 DNA sequence: TGTGCCAGCAGTTTCGGCAGGGACAATGAGCAGTTCTTC. As protein: CASSFGRDNEQFF.

The sample holds a few counts of this clonotype. The V and J genes are TRBV12-3 or TRBV12-4 and TRBJ1-5; D is possibly TRBD1 (5 bases). The length of the CDR3 is 17 residues. Trimming pared 2 bases from V and 6 bases from J, leaving 20 bases between. This chain's CDR3 is CASSLTLTYGASQPQHF. CDR3 DNA sequence: TGTGCCAGCAGTTTAACCCTTACTTATGGGGCTAGTCAGCCCCAGCATTTT.

The chain carries TRBV27 and TRBJ2-1; D might be TRBD1 (6 bases). Germline CDR1 is MNHEY and CDR2 is SMNVEV (reference sequence). V was cut by 6 bases and J by 2 bases, with 11 bases left in between. The CDR3 runs 14 residues. The CDR3 sequence is CASRLQGPYNEQFF. CDR3 bases: TGTGCCAGCAGACTACAGGGTCCCTACAATGAGCAGTTCTTC.

This chain links TRBV4-2 with TRBJ2-1, with 10 nucleotides matching TRBD2. This CDR3 region has 17 residues. The germline V gene encodes CDR1 LGHNA and CDR2 YNFKEQ. J was trimmed by 7 bases and V by 0 bases; bases with no gene match: 9. The CDR3 DNA sequence: TGTGCCAGCAGCCAAGATATCAGCGGGGGGGCCGATAATGAGCAGTTCTTC. It is translated as CASSQDISGGADNEQFF.

The rearrangement joins TRBV2 to TRBJ2-5; 10 bases match TRBD2. The CDR3 spans 15 residues. The V gene end was trimmed by 8 bases and the J gene end by 4 bases; junction bases not matched to a gene: 10. Germline lookup yields CDR1 SNHLY and CDR2 FYNNEI. CDR3 sequence: CASGRLAGPLETQYF. CDR3 DNA: TGTGCCAGCGGAAGACTAGCGGGTCCCCTAGAGACCCAGTACTTC.

The gene calls are TRBV6-5 and TRBJ2-7; a possible D gene is TRBD2 (5 bases). V was shortened by 10 bases and J by 3 bases, with 13 bases between the two germline ends. Germline V gene sequence: CDR1 MNHEY, CDR2 SVGAGI. CDR3 length: 12 amino acids. CDR3 amino acids: CATDSDGYEQYF. CDR3 bases: TGTGCCACGGACTCGGACGGCTACGAGCAGTACTTC.

The chain employs TRBV28 and TRBJ2-6; 9 nucleotides align to TRBD1. With V trimmed by 3 bases and J by 4 bases, 10 bases remained unmatched. CDR1 and CDR2 from the germline V gene are MDHEN and SYDVKM. This CDR3 is 18 amino acids long. The CDR3 protein is CASSLGDREDGGANVLTF. For the CDR3, the DNA is TGTGCCAGCAGTTTGGGGGACAGGGAGGACGGCGGGGCCAACGTCCTGACTTTC.